Given below is one T cell receptor (beta chain) in context. This specimen belongs to a study of blood T cell repertoires in COVID-19. CDR3 length: 14 amino acids. V lost 0 bases, J lost 1 base, and 6 bases lay in between. The germline gives CDR1 ENHRY, CDR2 SYGVKD. Sequencing used immunoSEQ multiplex PCR; TCRdb keeps in-frame clones, though not all of them. The table lists about 160,000 clones, over 70% of them singletons, with 5.6% in the top ten. The sequence came from a woman aged 40-49 years with acute COVID-19. The sample consisted of PBMCs or T cells enriched from blood (not recorded which). The chain employs TRBV10-3 and TRBJ1-1; D ambiguous. DNA of the CDR3: TGTGCCATCAGTGAGTCGCACACGAACACTGAAGCTTTCTTT. The encoded protein is CAISESHTNTEAFF.